The 30 T cell receptor beta chains reported below all come from one sample, sequenced in a study of breast tumors, draining lymph nodes, adjacent tissues. In TCRdb, the multiplex PCR reads were re-called with MiXCR into one record per CDR3 protein. The profile shows just under 65,000 distinct CDR3 sequences, approximately 54% of them singletons. The sample taken for sequencing was breast tumor tissue. The receptor set was obtained from a female donor with breast cancer. Some clones in this sample may be carry-over from other donors' samples.

This clonotype was seen once. One junction end disagrees with the germline gene, perhaps due to a read error. This chain joins TRBV7-7 and TRBJ2-5, with D maybe TRBD1 (6 bases). Germline V gene lookup returns CDR1 SSHAT and CDR2 FNYEAQ (reference sequence). The CDR3 covers 15 residues. The CDR3 loop is CASSLAQGKAETQHF. The DNA of the CDR3 is TGTGCTAGCAGCTTAGCACAGGGAAAAGCAGAGACCCAGCACTTC.

The chain recombines TRBV12-3 or TRBV12-4 with TRBJ2-1, with 7 bases fitting TRBD2. The CDR3 contains 11 residues. Germline trimming cut 6 bases from V and 16 bases from J; bases unmatched to any gene: 9. The CDR3 is CASSSGTAEFF. The CDR3 nucleotides are TGTGCCAGCAGCAGCGGGACTGCCGAATTCTTC.

This clonotype was detected ten times or more. DNA of the CDR3: TGTGCCAGCAGTCGGACAGGACCGACCTACGAGCAGTACTTC. This encodes CASSRTGPTYEQYF. The chain has TRBV27 and TRBJ2-7; TRBD1 agrees at 7 bases. The V gene's germline CDR1 is MNHEY and CDR2 SMNVEV (reference sequence). The V segment lost 5 bases and the J segment 2 bases; nucleotides outside the gene matches: 6. This CDR3 has 14 amino acids.

This clonotype was recorded many times. One end of the junction is discordant with germline, which a read error may explain. The V call is TRBV4-1, the J call TRBJ1-2, with D possibly TRBD1 on 5 matching bases. There are 14 residues in the CDR3. Germline loops: CDR1 MGHRA, CDR2 YSYEKL. This chain's CDR3 is CANSRDDSFRGYTF. CDR3 nucleotides: TGCGCCAACAGCCGGGATGACAGTTTTCGGGGCTACACCTTC.

Of note for this clonotype: The conserved final phenylalanine or tryptophan is absent from the CDR3, which likely points to a read error. The V call is TRBV20-1, the J call TRBJ2-3, with TRBD2 matching 9 bases. The CDR3 has 14 residues. Germline values: CDR1 DFQATT, CDR2 SNEGSKA (reference sequence). V lost 7 bases to trimming and J lost 6 bases; unmatched junction nucleotides: 11. The CDR3 coding sequence is TGCAGTGTTGGGAAAAGCGGGGGGTCTGATACGCAGTATATT. As protein: CSVGKSGGSDTQYI.

This clonotype has only one observation. The chain couples TRBV7-2 to TRBJ1-4; 10 nucleotides agree with TRBD1. The CDR3 has 16 residues. V was pared by 3 bases and J by 6 bases, with 7 bases of the junction left unmatched. Germline V gene sequence: CDR1 SGHTA, CDR2 FQGNSA. The DNA for the CDR3 is TGTGCCAGCAGCTTCCTCCCCGGGACAGGGGATGAAAAACTGTTTTTT. It encodes CASSFLPGTGDEKLFF.

This clonotype was counted between two and nine times. V and J are TRBV4-2 and TRBJ1-1; no clear D gene. Trimming pared 0 bases from V and 3 bases from J, leaving 5 bases between. The CDR3 covers 13 residues. From germline, CDR1 is LGHNA and CDR2 YNFKEQ. The CDR3 DNA sequence: TGTGCCAGCAGCCAAGAAAGGTACACTGAAGCTTTCTTT. Translation gives CASSQERYTEAFF.

The sample holds many counts of this clonotype. The chain joins TRBV11-3 to TRBJ1-5; D is undetermined. Germline lookup yields CDR1 SGHNT and CDR2 YENEEA. This CDR3 has 13 residues. Trimming removed 10 bases at V and 4 bases at J, with 14 bases between. The CDR3 loop is CATSAGRNQPQHF. The CDR3 DNA reads TGTGCCACCTCGGCCGGGAGGAATCAGCCCCAGCATTTT.

The chain carries TRBV15 and TRBJ2-7; D is undetermined. The V end lost 0 bases, the J end lost 7 bases, and 13 bases lay between the germline ends. Per germline, CDR1 LNHNV and CDR2 YYDKDF (reference sequence). The CDR3 extends over 14 amino acids. CDR3 residues: CATSRDLGVREQYF. The CDR3 bases are TGTGCCACCAGCAGAGATCTTGGGGTTCGTGAGCAGTACTTC.

The sample holds a few counts of this clonotype. This sequence joins TRBV7-6 and TRBJ2-5, with 8 bases identical to TRBD2. V gave up 9 bases and J gave up 4 bases; unmatched junction bases: 10. Germline-derived CDR1 and CDR2 are SGHVS and FNYEAQ. The CDR3 covers 14 residues. The CDR3 protein is CARSGGGRAETQYF. The CDR3 DNA sequence: TGTGCCAGGAGTGGCGGGGGGCGGGCAGAGACCCAGTACTTC.

The gene calls are TRBV7-3 and TRBJ2-5, with 7 bases matching TRBD2. V shed 5 bases and J 1 base; nucleotides not matched to a gene: 7. The CDR3 is 15 residues long. Per germline, CDR1 SGHTA and CDR2 FQGTGA. Here the CDR3 reads CASSPGEGGQETQYF. The CDR3 DNA reads as TGTGCCAGCAGCCCGGGGGAGGGAGGCCAAGAGACCCAGTACTTC.

Points on this clonotype: One base away lies a much larger clone, so this may be a sequencing read error. The gene calls are TRBV2 and TRBJ1-1, with D maybe TRBD1 (5 bases). The germline CDR1 and CDR2 sequences are SNHLY and FYNNEI. The CDR3 sequence is 12 residues long. The CDR3 DNA is TGTGCCAGCAGTGCAGGGTATACTGAAGCTCTCTTT. This gives the protein CASSAGYTEALF.

As concerns this clonotype: A read error may explain this, as a much larger clone is one base away. The chain joins TRBV3-1 to TRBJ1-2; D might be TRBD1 (5 bases). This CDR3 is 14 amino acids long. CDR1 and CDR2 (germline): LGHDT, YNNKEL (reference sequence). The ends were cut back, 6 bases at V and 7 bases at J, with 18 bases in the middle. CDR3 bases: TGTGCCAGCAGTTCAGGGTCTTCCAGCTGTGGCTACACCTTC. Translating gives CASSSGSSSCGYTF.

This clonotype turned up a few times. This sequence joins TRBV5-1 and TRBJ1-1; no clear D gene. The CDR3 runs to 15 residues. Per germline, CDR1 SGHRS and CDR2 YFSETQ. Trimming left V 7 bases short and J 1 base short, with 17 bases between. CDR3 residues: CASRLLGGKNTEAFF. DNA of the CDR3: TGCGCCAGCCGCCTGCTAGGCGGGAAGAACACTGAAGCTTTCTTT.

The J gene is TRBJ2-1, the V gene TRBV7-2; the match to TRBD2 covers 10 bases. After removal of 8 bases from V and 0 bases from J, the junction contained 13 bases not matched to a gene. Germline-derived CDR1 and CDR2 are SGHTA and FQGNSA. The CDR3 is made up of 18 amino acids. Here the CDR3 DNA reads TGTGCCAGCCCCCGGGCTAGCGGGAGTTCCTACTCCTACAATGAGCAGTTCTTC. It translates to CASPRASGSSYSYNEQFF.

This chain joins TRBV7-9 and TRBJ2-2; no firm D call. Germline V gene data show CDR1 as SEHNR and CDR2 as FQNEAQ (reference sequence). This CDR3 has 13 residues. V lost 10 bases and J lost 0, with 9 bases in between. The CDR3 loop is CATRTPNTGELFF. The CDR3 DNA follows: TGTGCCACTCGAACCCCGAACACCGGGGAGCTGTTTTTT.

The V and J genes are TRBV6-5 and TRBJ1-4; 9 bases line up with TRBD1. After removal of 7 bases from V and 8 bases from J, the junction contained 5 bases not matched to a gene. Germline lookup yields CDR1 MNHEY and CDR2 SVGAGI. The CDR3 runs to 13 residues. Here the CDR3 reads CASTRQGEEKLFF. For the CDR3, the DNA is TGTGCCAGCACGCGACAGGGGGAAGAAAAACTGTTTTTT.

This clonotype has just a few counts. CDR3 sequence reads: CASGGSGTDTQYF. In DNA, the CDR3 is TGTGCCAGTGGTGGATCAGGGACAGATACGCAGTATTTT. The chain combines TRBV19 with TRBJ2-3; D is perhaps TRBD1 (5 bases). Deletions cut 8 bases from V and 3 bases from J, with 12 bases between. The CDR3 contains 13 residues. The germline V gene encodes CDR1 LNHDA and CDR2 SQIVND (reference sequence).

The rearrangement joins TRBV12-3 or TRBV12-4 to TRBJ1-6; no definite D call. The ends were cut back, 4 bases at V and 5 bases at J, with 9 bases in the middle. CDR3 length equals 14 residues. For the CDR3, the DNA is TGTGCCAGCAGTTCCGGCCGGGATAATTCACCCCTCCACTTT. Translating it yields CASSSGRDNSPLHF.

The V call is TRBV12-3 or TRBV12-4, the J call TRBJ2-3; 14 bases are a match to TRBD2. This CDR3 comprises 20 residues. V trimming: 6 bases; J trimming: 2 bases; junction bases outside the gene matches: 16. The CDR3 loop is CASSPPPGLAGVDPTDTQYF. DNA of the CDR3: TGTGCCAGCAGCCCCCCTCCGGGACTAGCGGGAGTGGACCCCACAGATACGCAGTATTTT.

The chain carries TRBV20-1 and TRBJ1-2; TRBD1 aligns across 8 bases. V dropped 6 bases and J dropped 12; count of bases not matched to a gene: 12. CDR1 DFQATT and CDR2 SNEGSKA come from the germline V gene (reference sequence). This CDR3 has 12 amino acids. The CDR3 region is CSAVQGVSGNTF. CDR3 DNA sequence: TGCAGTGCCGTACAGGGGGTCTCTGGAAACACCTTC.

The chain is built from TRBV20-1 and TRBJ1-2; no clear D gene. This CDR3 has 12 residues. V was cut by 2 bases and J by 2 bases, with 6 bases left in between. CDR1 is DFQATT, CDR2 SNEGSKA, per germline (reference sequence). The CDR3 DNA is TGCAGTGCTAGAAGGCAGAACTATGGCTACACCTTC. This codes for CSARRQNYGYTF.

A remark on this clonotype: This likely comes from a read error, as the CDR3 has no conserved phenylalanine or tryptophan at its end. The limits of the CDR3 on the DNA are not certain, so only TCRdb's listed CDR3 is given. This chain connects TRBV19 to TRBJ1-4; the table's TRBD1 call for D was not verified on the DNA. The CDR3 contains 8 residues when both ends are counted. In germline, CDR1 is LNHDA, CDR2 SQIVND (reference sequence). Here the CDR3 reads CASSIGGT.

This clonotype was observed a few times. The rearrangement uses TRBV4-1 and TRBJ2-1; 10 positions agree with TRBD2. This CDR3 has 17 residues. Germline lookup yields CDR1 MGHRA and CDR2 YSYEKL. V lost 3 bases to trimming and J lost 8 bases; unmatched junction nucleotides: 13. CDR3 nucleotide sequence: TGCGCCAGCAGCCAGGGGGGGGGACTAGCGAGAGTCGATGAGCAGTTCTTC. Residues: CASSQGGGLARVDEQFF.

This clonotype was found a few times. The J gene is TRBJ1-4, the V gene TRBV6-1, with 8 bases lining up with TRBD1. The CDR3 contains 16 residues. V shed 8 bases and J 7 bases; nucleotides not matched to a gene: 15. From germline, CDR1 is MNHNS and CDR2 SASEGT. The CDR3 loop is CASVDSGYGTGEKLFF. The CDR3 DNA sequence: TGTGCCAGCGTTGATAGCGGGTACGGGACAGGTGAAAAACTGTTTTTT.

V is TRBV9 and J is TRBJ2-1; D possibly uses TRBD1 or TRBD2 (5 bases each). The V gene lost 4 bases and the J gene lost 5 bases, with 16 bases spanning the gap. CDR3 length: 15 residues. Germline V lookup: CDR1 SGDLS, CDR2 YYNGEE. CDR3 nucleotides: TGTGCCAGCAGCTCAGAAGGGAGACAGAACAATGAGCAGTTCTTC. Residues: CASSSEGRQNNEQFF.

The rearrangement links TRBV7-6 to TRBJ2-3, with 11 bases that match TRBD2. V was clipped by 8 bases and J by 6 bases; unmatched bases: 10. In germline, CDR1 is SGHVS, CDR2 FNYEAQ. This CDR3 has 15 residues. The CDR3 reads CASSASGGPGDTQYF. CDR3 nucleotides: TGTGCCAGCTCCGCTAGCGGGGGGCCCGGGGATACGCAGTATTTT.

The chain employs TRBV2 and TRBJ2-5; D is undetermined. The germline gives CDR1 SNHLY, CDR2 FYNNEI. There are 13 residues in the CDR3. Trimming stripped 3 bases from V and 9 bases from J, with 14 bases between. CDR3 sequence reads: CASSDGAWMAQYF. Here the CDR3 DNA reads TGTGCCAGCAGTGATGGTGCCTGGATGGCCCAGTACTTC.

The CDR3 here is CASSVYDGGFGYTF. The DNA of the CDR3 is TGTGCCAGCAGCGTGTACGATGGAGGGTTCGGCTACACCTTC. The V gene is TRBV13, the J gene TRBJ1-2; D call uncertain. The V and J ends lost 5 bases and 8 bases respectively, with 18 bases between them. The CDR3 sequence is 14 residues long. Germline CDR1 PRHDT, CDR2 FYEKMQ (reference sequence).

This clonotype was observed a handful of times. This CDR3 is missing its conserved last phenylalanine or tryptophan, likely due to a read error. Because the CDR3's place on the DNA is in doubt, the DNA is left out and the CDR3 is given as listed by TCRdb. The chain uses TRBV7-8 and TRBJ2-7; TRBD2, the table's D call, lacks a check against the DNA. The CDR3 comprises 15 residues, both ends counted. CDR1 SGHVS and CDR2 FQNEAQ come from the germline V gene. The chain's CDR3 is CASSFPGLAGYEQHS.